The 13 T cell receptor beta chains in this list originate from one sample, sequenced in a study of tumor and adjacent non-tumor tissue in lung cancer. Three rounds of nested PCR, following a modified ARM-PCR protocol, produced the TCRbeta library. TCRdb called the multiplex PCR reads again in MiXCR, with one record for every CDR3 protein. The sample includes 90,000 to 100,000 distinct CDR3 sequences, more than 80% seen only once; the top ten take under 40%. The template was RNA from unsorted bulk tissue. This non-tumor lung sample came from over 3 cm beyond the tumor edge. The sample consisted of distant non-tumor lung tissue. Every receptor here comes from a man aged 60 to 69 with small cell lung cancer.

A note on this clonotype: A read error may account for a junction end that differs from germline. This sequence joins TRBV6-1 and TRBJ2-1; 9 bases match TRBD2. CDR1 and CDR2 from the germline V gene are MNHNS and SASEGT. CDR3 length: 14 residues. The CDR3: CASIFSGSRSEKFF. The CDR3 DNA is TGTGCCAGCATTTTTAGCGGGAGTAGGAGTGAGAAGTTCTTC.

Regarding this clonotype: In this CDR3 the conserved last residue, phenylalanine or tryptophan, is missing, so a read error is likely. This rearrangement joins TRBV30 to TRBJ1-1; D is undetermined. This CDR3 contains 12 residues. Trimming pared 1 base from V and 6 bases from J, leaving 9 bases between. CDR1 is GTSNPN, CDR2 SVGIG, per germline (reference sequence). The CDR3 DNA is TGTGCCTGGAGTGCCCGGCGGTCTGAAGCTTTCGTT. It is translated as CAWSARRSEAFV.

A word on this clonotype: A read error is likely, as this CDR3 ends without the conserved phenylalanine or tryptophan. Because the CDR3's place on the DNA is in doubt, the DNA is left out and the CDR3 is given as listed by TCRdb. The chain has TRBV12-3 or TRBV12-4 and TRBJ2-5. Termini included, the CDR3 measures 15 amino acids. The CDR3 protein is CASSLAGRNQETHYL.

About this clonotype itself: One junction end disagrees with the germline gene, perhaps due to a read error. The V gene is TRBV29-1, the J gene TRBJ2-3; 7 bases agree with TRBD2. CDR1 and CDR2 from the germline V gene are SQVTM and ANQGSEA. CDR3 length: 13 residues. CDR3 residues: CSVGTNGADTQYF. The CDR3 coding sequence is TGCAGCGTGGGGACTAACGGGGCAGATACACAGTATTTT.

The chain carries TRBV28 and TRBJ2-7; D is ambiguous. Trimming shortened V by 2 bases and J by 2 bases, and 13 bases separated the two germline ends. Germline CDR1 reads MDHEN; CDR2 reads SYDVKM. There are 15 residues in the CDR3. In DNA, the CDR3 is TGTGCCAGCAGTTTAGAGATTCAGTTGACCTACGAGCAGTACTTC. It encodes CASSLEIQLTYEQYF.

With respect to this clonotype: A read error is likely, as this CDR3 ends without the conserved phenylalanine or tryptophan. This chain's CDR3 is CASSLASGTANTGAFI. The CDR3 DNA follows: TGTGCCAGCAGTTTGGCCTCCGGGACAGCGAACACTGGAGCTTTCATT. The chain combines TRBV5-6 with TRBJ1-1; 7 nucleotides agree with TRBD1. CDR1 SGHDT and CDR2 YYEEEE come from the germline V gene. CDR3 length equals 16 residues.

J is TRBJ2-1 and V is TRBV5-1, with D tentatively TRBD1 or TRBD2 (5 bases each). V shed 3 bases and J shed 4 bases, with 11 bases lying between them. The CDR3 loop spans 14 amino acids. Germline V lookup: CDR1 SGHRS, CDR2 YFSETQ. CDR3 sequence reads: CASSSGAPYNEQFF. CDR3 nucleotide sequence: TGCGCCAGCAGCTCCGGGGCACCATACAATGAGCAGTTCTTC.

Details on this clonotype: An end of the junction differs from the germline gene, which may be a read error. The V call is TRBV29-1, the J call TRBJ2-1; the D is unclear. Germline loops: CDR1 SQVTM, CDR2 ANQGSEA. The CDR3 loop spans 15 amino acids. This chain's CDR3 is CSLELVGNPYNEQFF. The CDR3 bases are TGCAGCCTTGAATTAGTGGGTAATCCCTACAATGAGCAGTTCTTC.

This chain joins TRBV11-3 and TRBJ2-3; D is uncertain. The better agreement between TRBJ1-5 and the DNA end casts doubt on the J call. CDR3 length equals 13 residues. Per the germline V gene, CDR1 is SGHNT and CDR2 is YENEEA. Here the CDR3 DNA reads TGTGCCAGCAACCTAATGTGTGGAGATACGCAGCATTTT. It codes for CASNLMCGDTQHF.

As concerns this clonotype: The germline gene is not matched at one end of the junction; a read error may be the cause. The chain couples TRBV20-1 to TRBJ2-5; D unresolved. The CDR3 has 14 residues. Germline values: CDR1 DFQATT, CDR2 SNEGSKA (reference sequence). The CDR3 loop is CSARQSGIQETLYF. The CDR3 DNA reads TGCAGTGCTAGGCAGAGTGGAATCCAAGAGACCCTGTACTTC.

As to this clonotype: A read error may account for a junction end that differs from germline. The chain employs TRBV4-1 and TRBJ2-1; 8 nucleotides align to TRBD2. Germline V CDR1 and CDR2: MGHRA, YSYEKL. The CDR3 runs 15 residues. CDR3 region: CPSRVGLAGNNELFF. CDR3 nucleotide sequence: TGCCCCAGCAGGGTTGGACTAGCAGGAAACAATGAGCTGTTCTTC.

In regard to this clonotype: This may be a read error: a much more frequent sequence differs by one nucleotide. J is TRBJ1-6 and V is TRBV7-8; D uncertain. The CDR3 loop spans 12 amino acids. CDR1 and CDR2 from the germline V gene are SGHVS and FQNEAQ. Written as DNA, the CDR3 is TGTACCAGCAGCTTACAAAATTCACCCCTCCACTTT. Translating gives CTSSLQNSPLHF.

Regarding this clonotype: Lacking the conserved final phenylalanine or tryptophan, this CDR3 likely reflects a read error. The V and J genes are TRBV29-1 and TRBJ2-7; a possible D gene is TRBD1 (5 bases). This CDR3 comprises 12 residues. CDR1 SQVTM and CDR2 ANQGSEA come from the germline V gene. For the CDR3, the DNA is TGCGGCGCCCAGGACACCTCCTACGAGCAGTACTTA. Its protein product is CGAQDTSYEQYL.